The 5 T cell receptor beta chains listed next were all sequenced from one sample in a study of OX40 agonist ivuxolimab in advanced cancers. Some clones are missing from TCRdb's copy, which holds only in-frame ones; the method was immunoSEQ multiplex PCR. Of tens of thousands of clones listed, roughly 91% are singletons. The specimen was CD4+ or CD8+ T cells sorted from blood, collected in a trial of the OX40 agonist ivuxolimab. These receptors originate from an adult with an advanced solid tumor such as melanoma, head and neck, liver or kidney cancer.

The chain uses TRBV2 and TRBJ2-3, with D perhaps TRBD2 (5 bases). The V gene's germline CDR1 is SNHLY and CDR2 FYNNEI. This CDR3 contains 15 residues. The V end lost 7 bases, the J end lost 0 bases, and 14 bases lay between the germline ends. The CDR3 DNA sequence: TGTGCCAGCACGAAGGGCGGACTTAGCACAGATACGCAGTATTTT. It codes for CASTKGGLSTDTQYF.

The chain carries TRBV7-9 and TRBJ2-7; D ambiguous. The CDR3 consists of 11 residues. V was shortened by 4 bases and J by 5 bases, with 6 bases between the two germline ends. CDR1 and CDR2 (germline): SEHNR, FQNEAQ (reference sequence). CDR3 DNA sequence: TGTGCCAGCAGCTCACTCGACGAGCAGTACTTC. Its translation is CASSSLDEQYF.

The gene calls are TRBV2 and TRBJ2-7; unclear D gene. Per germline, CDR1 SNHLY and CDR2 FYNNEI. This CDR3 is built from 12 residues. V lost 2 bases and J lost 5, with 7 bases in between. The CDR3 is CASSERSHEQYF. CDR3 nucleotides: TGTGCCAGCAGTGAACGGAGCCACGAGCAGTACTTC.

The chain is built from TRBV30 and TRBJ2-3; D not resolved. The CDR3 contains 11 residues. The germline V gene encodes CDR1 GTSNPN and CDR2 SVGIG (reference sequence). V lost 7 bases, J lost 4 bases, and 9 bases lay in between. The CDR3 spells CASGISDTQYF. CDR3 sequence (DNA): TGTGCCTCTGGAATTTCAGATACGCAGTATTTT.

The chain carries TRBV2 and TRBJ2-7; TRBD1 is a possible D gene (5 bases). The CDR3 consists of 13 residues. The germline V gene encodes CDR1 SNHLY and CDR2 FYNNEI. V was clipped by 7 bases and J by 0 bases, with 10 bases between them. The CDR3 region has the DNA TGTGCCAGCACCGTAGGGGTCTCCTACGAGCAGTACTTC. This gives the protein CASTVGVSYEQYF.